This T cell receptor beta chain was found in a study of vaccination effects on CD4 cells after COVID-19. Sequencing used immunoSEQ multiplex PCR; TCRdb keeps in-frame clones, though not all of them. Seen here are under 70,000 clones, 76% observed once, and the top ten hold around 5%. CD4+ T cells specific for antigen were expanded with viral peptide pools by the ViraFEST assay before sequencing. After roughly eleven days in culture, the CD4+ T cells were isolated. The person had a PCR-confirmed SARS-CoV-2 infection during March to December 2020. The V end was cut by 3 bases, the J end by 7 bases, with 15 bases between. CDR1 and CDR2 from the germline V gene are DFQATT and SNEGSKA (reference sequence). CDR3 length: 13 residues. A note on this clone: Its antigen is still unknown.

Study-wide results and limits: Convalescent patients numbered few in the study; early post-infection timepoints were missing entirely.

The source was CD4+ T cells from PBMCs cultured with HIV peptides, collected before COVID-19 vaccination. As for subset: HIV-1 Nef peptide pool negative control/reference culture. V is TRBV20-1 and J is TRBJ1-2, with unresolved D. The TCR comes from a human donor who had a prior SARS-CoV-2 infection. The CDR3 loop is CSASLPGRGGYTF. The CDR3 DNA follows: TGCAGTGCTAGTCTCCCCGGCAGAGGTGGCTACACCTTC.